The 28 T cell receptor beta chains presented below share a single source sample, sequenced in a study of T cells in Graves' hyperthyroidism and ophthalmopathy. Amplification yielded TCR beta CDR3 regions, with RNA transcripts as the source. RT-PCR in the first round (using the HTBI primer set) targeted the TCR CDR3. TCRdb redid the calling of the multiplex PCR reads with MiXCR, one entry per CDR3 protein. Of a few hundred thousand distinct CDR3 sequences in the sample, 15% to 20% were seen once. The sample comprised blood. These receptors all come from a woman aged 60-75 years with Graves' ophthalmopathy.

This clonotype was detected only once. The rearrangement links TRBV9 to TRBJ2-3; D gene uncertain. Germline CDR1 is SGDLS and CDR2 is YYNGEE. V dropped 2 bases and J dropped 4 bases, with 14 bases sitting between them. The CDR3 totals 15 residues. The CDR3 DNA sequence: TGTGCCAGCAGCGTGGGGTATAGGTTGTCAGATACGCAGTATTTT. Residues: CASSVGYRLSDTQYF.

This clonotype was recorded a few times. This CDR3 reads CASGRLATSQETQYF. The CDR3 nucleotides read TGTGCCAGCGGACGTCTAGCGACTTCCCAAGAGACCCAGTACTTC. The chain links TRBV3-1 to TRBJ2-5; D is possibly TRBD2 (6 bases). From germline, CDR1 is LGHDT and CDR2 YNNKEL (reference sequence). V was pared by 8 bases and J by 1 base, with 17 bases between. This CDR3 contains 15 residues.

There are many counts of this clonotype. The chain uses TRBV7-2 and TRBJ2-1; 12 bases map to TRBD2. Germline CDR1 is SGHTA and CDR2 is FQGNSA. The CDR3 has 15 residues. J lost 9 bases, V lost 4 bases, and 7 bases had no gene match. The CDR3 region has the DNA TGTGCCAGCAGCTCCGGACTAGCGGGATTGGTTGAGCAGTTCTTC. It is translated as CASSSGLAGLVEQFF.

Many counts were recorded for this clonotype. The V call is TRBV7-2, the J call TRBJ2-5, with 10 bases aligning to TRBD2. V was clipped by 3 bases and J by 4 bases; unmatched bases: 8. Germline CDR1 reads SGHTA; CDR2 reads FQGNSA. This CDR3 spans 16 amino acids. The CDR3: CASSFSSGSRLETQYF. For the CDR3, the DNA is TGTGCCAGCAGCTTCTCTAGCGGGAGTCGATTAGAGACCCAGTACTTC.

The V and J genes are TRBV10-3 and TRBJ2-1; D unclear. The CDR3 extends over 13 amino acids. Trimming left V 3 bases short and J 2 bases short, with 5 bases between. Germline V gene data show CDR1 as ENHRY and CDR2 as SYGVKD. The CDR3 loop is CAISDRPYNEQFF. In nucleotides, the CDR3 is TGTGCCATCAGTGACAGACCCTACAATGAGCAGTTCTTC.

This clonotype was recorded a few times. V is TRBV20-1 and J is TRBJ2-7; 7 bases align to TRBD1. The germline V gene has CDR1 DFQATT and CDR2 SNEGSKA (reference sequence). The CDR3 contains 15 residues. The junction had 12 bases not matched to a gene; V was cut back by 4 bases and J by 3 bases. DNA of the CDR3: TGCAGTGCTACCTCTACGGGACAGAGCAGCTACGAGCAGTACTTC. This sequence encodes CSATSTGQSSYEQYF.

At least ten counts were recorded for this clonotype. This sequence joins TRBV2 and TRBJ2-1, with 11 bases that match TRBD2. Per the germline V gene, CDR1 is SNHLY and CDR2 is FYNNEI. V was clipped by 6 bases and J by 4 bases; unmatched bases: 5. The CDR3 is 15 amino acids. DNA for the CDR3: TGTGCCAGCAGGGCTGGACTAGCGGGTTACAATGAGCAGTTCTTC. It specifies CASRAGLAGYNEQFF.

In nucleotides, the CDR3 is TGTGCCAGCAGCAAACAACCGGGACTAGCAGTCTTCAATGAGCAGTTCTTC. This translates into CASSKQPGLAVFNEQFF. The chain recombines TRBV7-8 with TRBJ2-1; 9 nucleotides align to TRBD2. The CDR3 has 17 residues. Unmatched junction bases numbered 14, after V lost 5 bases and J lost 6 bases. Germline V gives CDR1 SGHVS, CDR2 FQNEAQ.

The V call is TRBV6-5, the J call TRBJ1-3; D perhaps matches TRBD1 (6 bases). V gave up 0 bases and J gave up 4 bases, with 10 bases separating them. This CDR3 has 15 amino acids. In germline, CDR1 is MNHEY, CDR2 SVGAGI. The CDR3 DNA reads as TGTGCCAGCAGTTACTCGATCGGACAGGGAAACACCATATATTTT. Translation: CASSYSIGQGNTIYF.

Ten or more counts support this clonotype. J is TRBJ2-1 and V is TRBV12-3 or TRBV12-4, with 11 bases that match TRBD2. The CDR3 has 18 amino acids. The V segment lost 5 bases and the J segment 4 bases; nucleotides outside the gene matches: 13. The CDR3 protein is CASSPTTLAGGPYNEQFF. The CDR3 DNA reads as TGTGCCAGCAGTCCAACCACCTTAGCGGGAGGGCCGTACAATGAGCAGTTCTTC.

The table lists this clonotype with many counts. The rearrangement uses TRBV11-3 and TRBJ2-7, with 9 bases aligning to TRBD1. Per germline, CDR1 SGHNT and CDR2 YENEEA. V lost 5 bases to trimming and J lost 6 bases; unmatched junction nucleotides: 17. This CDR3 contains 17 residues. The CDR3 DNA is TGTGCCAGCAGCCCGGGACAGGGAACAAGTCCTGGGGTCGAGCAGTACTTC. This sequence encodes CASSPGQGTSPGVEQYF.

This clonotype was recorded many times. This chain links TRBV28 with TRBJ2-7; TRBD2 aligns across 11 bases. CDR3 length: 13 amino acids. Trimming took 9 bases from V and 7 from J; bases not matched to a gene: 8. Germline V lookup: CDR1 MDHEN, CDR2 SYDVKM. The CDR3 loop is CASLAGGSREQYF. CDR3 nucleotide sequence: TGTGCCAGTTTAGCGGGAGGGAGCCGGGAGCAGTACTTC.

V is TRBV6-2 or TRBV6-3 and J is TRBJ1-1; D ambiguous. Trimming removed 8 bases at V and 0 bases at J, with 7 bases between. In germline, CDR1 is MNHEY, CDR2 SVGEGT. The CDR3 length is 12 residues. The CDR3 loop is CASAGLNTEAFF. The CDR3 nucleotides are TGTGCCAGCGCTGGCCTGAACACTGAAGCTTTCTTT.

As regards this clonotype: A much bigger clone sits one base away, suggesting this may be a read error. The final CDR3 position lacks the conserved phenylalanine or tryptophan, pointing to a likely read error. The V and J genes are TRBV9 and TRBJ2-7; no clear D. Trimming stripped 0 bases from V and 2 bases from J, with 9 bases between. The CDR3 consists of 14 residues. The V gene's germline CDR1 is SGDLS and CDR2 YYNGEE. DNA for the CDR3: TGTGCCAGCAGCGTAGAGGCAGGAGCCTACGAGCAGTACCTC. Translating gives CASSVEAGAYEQYL.

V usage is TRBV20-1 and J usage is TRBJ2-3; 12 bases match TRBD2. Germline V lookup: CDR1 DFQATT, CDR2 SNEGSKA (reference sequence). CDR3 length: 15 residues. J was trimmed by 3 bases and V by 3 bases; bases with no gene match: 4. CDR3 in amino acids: CSASGLAGLTDTQYF. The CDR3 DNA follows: TGCAGTGCTAGCGGACTAGCGGGATTGACAGATACGCAGTATTTT.

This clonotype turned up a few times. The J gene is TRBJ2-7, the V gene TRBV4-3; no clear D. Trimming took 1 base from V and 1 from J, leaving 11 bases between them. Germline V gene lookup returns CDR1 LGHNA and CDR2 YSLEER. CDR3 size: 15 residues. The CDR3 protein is CASSQAVQPSYEQYF. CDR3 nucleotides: TGCGCCAGCAGCCAAGCAGTTCAGCCTTCCTACGAGCAGTACTTC.

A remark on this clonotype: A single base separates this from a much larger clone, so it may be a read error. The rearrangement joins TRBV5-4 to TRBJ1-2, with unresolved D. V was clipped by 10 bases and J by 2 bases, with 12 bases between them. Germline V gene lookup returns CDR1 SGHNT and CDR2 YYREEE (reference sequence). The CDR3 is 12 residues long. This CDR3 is CARGGRNYGYTF. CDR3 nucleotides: TGTGCCCGTGGTGGGCGGAACTATGGCTACACCTTC.

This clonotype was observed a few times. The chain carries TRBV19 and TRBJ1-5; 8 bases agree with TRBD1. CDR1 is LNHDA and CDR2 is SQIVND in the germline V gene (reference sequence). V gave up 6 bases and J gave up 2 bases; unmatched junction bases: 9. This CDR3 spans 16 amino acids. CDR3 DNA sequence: TGTGCCAGTAGGACAGACAGGGGCGCCGGCAATCAGCCCCAGCATTTT. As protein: CASRTDRGAGNQPQHF.

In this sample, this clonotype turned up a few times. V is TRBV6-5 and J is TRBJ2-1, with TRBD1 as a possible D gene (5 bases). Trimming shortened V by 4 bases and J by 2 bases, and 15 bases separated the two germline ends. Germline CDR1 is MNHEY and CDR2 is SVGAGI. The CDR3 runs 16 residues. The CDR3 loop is CASSSFARVPYNEQFF. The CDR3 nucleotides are TGTGCCAGCAGTTCTTTCGCCAGGGTCCCCTACAATGAGCAGTTCTTC.

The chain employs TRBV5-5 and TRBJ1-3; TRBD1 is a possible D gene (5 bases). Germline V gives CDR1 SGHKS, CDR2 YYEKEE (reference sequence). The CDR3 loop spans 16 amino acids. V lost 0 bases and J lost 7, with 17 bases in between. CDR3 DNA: TGTGCCAGCAGCTTGGCGCGACAGCGATCTGTCAACACCATATATTTT. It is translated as CASSLARQRSVNTIYF.

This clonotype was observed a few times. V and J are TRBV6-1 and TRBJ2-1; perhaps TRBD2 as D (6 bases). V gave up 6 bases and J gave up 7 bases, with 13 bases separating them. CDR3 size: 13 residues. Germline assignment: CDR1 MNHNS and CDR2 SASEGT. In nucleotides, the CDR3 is TGTGCCAGCAGCCCGACTAGTTTTAATGAGCAGTTCTTC. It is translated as CASSPTSFNEQFF.

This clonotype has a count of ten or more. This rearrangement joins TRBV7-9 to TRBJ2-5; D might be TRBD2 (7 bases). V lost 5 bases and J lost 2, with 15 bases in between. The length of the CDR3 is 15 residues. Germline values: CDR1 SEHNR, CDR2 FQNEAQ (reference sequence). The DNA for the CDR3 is TGTGCCAGCAGCCGACGGGGGGCCACTCAAGAGACCCAGTACTTC. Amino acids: CASSRRGATQETQYF.

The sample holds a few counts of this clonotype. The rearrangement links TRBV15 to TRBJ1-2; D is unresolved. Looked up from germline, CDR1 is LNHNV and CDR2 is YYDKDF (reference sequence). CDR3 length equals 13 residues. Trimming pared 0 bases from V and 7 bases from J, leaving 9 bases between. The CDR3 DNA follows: TGTGCCACCAGCAGAGATGAGGGATCTGGCTACACCTTC. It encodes CATSRDEGSGYTF.

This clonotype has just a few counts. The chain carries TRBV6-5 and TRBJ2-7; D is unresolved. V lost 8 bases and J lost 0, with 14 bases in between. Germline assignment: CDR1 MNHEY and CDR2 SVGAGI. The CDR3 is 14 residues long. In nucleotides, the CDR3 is TGTGCCAGCTACCGGACCCCCACCTCCTACGAGCAGTACTTC. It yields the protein CASYRTPTSYEQYF.

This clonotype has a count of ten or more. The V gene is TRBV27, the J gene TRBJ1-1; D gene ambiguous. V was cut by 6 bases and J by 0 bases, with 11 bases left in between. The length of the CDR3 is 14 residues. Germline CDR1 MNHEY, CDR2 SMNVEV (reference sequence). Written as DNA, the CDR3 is TGTGCCAGCAGCCTACAGAGAATGAACACTGAAGCTTTCTTT. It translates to CASSLQRMNTEAFF.

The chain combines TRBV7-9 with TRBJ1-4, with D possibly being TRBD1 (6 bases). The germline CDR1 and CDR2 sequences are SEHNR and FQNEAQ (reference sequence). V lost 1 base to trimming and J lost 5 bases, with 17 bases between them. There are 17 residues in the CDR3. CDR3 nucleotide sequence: TGTGCCAGCAGCTTAGGAAGGTCCAGGGGCGGGAATGAAAAACTGTTTTTT. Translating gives CASSLGRSRGGNEKLFF. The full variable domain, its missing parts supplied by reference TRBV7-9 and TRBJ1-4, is DTGVSQNPRHKITKRGQNVTFRCDPISEHNRLYWYRQTLGQGPEFLTYFQNEAQLEKSRLLSDRFSAERPKGSFSTLEIQRTEQGDSAMYLCASSLGRSRGGNEKLFFGSGTQLSVL.

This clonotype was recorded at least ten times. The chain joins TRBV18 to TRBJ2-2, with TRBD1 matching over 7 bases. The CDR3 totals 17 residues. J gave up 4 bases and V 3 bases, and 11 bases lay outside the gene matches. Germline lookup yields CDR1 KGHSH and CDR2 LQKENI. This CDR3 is CASSPGQTGLSTGELFF. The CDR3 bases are TGTGCCAGCTCACCGGGACAGACAGGGTTATCCACCGGGGAGCTGTTTTTT.

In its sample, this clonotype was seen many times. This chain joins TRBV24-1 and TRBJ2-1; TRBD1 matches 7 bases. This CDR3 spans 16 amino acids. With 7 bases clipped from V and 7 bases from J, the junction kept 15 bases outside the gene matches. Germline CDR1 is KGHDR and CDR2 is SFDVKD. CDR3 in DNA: TGTGCCACCAGCGGAGGCCGGGACAGCGAAGGGAATGAGCAGTTCTTC. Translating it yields CATSGGRDSEGNEQFF.